The 4 T cell receptor beta chains reported below all come from one sample, sequenced in a study of tumor-infiltrating lymphocytes in primary liver carcinoma. Using a constant-region primer together with ProtoScript II reverse transcriptase, TCR beta cDNA was made from roughly 500 ng of total RNA. For TCR beta, libraries were produced by three nested multiplex PCR rounds using slightly modified ARM-PCR. The first two PCR rounds used TRBV1-TRBV30 forward primers with a C-beta reverse primer, about 10 cycles each. In TCRdb, the multiplex PCR reads were re-called with MiXCR into one record per CDR3 protein. Of around 170,000 distinct CDR3 sequences in the sample, about 55% were seen once. It was unsorted whole blood that yielded blood RNA, and germline DNA was also extracted. The sequenced sample was peripheral blood. All receptors derive from a man aged 40-49 years with primary liver carcinoma and hepatitis B virus infection.

This sequence joins TRBV7-8 and TRBJ1-4; D is unresolved. The CDR3 consists of 14 residues. Looked up from germline, CDR1 is SGHVS and CDR2 is FQNEAQ. The V end lost 2 bases, the J end lost 3 bases, and 7 bases lay between the germline ends. In DNA form, the CDR3 reads TGTGCCAGCAGCTTAAGTCAGGCTAATGAAAAACTGTTTTTT. It encodes CASSLSQANEKLFF.

The rearrangement joins TRBV11-2 to TRBJ1-1, with 8 bases matching TRBD1. The CDR3 is 14 amino acids. CDR1 is SGHAT, CDR2 FQNNGV, per germline. V lost 7 bases, J lost 1 base, and 5 bases stayed unmatched. The CDR3 DNA reads TGTGCCAGCAAAGAGGGACAGGCGAACACTGAAGCTTTCTTT. It encodes CASKEGQANTEAFF.

The chain has TRBV29-1 and TRBJ2-7; no reliable D call. The germline CDR1 and CDR2 sequences are SQVTM and ANQGSEA. There are 13 residues in the CDR3. Trimming shortened V by 3 bases and J by 0 bases, and 9 bases separated the two germline ends. CDR3 nucleotides: TGCAGCGTTGAGTCAGAGTTCTCCTACGAGCAGTACTTC. Translation: CSVESEFSYEQYF.

Turning to this clonotype: In this CDR3 the conserved last residue, phenylalanine or tryptophan, is missing, so a read error is likely. The genes are TRBV5-6 and TRBJ2-5; 10 bases are shared with TRBD2. Germline V gene data show CDR1 as SGHDT and CDR2 as YYEEEE. Trimming cost V 5 bases and J 4 bases; bases outside gene matches: 8. The CDR3 length is 15 residues. CDR3 protein: CASSTLAGVVETQYL. The DNA for the CDR3 is TGTGCCAGCAGTACGCTAGCGGGAGTTGTAGAGACCCAGTACTTA.